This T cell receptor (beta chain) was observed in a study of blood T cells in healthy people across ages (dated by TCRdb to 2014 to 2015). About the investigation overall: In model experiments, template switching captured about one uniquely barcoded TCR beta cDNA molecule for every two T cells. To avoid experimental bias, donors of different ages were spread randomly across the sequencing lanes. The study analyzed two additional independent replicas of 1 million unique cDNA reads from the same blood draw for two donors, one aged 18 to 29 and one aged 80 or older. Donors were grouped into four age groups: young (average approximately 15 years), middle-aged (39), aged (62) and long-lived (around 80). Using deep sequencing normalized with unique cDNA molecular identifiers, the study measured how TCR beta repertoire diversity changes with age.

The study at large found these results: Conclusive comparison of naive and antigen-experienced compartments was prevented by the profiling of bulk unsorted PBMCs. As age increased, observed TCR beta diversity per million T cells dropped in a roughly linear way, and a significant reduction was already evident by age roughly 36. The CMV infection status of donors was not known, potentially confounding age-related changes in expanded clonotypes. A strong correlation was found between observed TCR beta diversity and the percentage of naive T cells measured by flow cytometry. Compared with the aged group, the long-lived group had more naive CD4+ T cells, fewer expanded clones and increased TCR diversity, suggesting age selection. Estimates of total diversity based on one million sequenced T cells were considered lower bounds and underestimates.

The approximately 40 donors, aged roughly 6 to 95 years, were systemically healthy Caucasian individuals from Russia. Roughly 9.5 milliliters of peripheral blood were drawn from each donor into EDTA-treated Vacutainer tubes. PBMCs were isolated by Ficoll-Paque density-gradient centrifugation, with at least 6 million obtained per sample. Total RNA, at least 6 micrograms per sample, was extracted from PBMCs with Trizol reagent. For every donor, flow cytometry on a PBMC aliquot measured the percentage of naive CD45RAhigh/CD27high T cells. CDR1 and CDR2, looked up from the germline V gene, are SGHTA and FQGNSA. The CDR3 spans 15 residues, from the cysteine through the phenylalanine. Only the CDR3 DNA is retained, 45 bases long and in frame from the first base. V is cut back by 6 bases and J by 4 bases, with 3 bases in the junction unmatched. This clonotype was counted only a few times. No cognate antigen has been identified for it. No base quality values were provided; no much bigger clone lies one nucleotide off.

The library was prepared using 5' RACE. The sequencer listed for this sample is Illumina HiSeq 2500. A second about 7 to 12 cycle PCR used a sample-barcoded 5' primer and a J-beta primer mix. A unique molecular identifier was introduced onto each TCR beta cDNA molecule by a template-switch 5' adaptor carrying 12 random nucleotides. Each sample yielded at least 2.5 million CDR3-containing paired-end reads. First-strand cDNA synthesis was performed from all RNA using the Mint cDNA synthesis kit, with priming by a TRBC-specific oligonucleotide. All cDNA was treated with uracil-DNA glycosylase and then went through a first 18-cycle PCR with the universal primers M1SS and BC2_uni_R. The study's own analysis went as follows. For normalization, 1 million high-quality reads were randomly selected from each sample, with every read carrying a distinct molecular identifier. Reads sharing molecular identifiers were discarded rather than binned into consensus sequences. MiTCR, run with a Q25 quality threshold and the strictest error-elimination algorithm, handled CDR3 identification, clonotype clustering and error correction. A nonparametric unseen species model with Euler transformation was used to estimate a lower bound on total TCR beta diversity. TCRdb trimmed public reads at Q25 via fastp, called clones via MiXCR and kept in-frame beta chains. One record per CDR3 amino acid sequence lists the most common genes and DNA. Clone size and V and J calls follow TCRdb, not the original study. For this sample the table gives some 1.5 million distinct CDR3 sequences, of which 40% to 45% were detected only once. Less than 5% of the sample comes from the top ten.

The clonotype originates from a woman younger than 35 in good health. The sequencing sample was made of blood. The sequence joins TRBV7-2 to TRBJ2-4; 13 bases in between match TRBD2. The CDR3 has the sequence CASRGLAGKKNIQYF. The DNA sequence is TGTGCCAGCAGGGGACTAGCGGGGAAAAAAAACATTCAGTACTTC.